This T cell receptor beta chain was captured by sequencing in a study of blood T cells in healthy people across ages. Findings and caveats of the study: Because sorting was not performed, PBMCs prevented conclusive naive versus antigen-experienced comparison. TCR beta diversity tracked closely with naive T cell percentage. Both naive CD4+ cell counts and diversity were greater in long-lived donors than in aged donors.

The second PCR ran about 6 to 11 cycles with a sample-barcoded 5' primer and J-beta primers. TCRdb redid the calling of the 5' RACE reads with MiXCR, one entry per CDR3 protein. In the table there are roughly 1.9 million distinct CDR3 sequences, about two fifths of which are singletons. The CDR3 runs to 15 residues. Germline CDR1 is DFQATT and CDR2 is SNEGSKA (reference sequence). The V segment lost 4 bases and the J segment 6 bases; nucleotides outside the gene matches: 12. Turning to this clonotype: Its specificity is unknown.

V and J are TRBV20-1 and TRBJ2-7; TRBD1 aligns across 10 bases. This clonotype was obtained from a human donor in good health. Sequencing was done on a sample of blood. CDR3 sequence (DNA): TGCAGTGCTAATCTGTACGGGACAGGGGAAGCCGAGCAGTACTTC. Its protein is CSANLYGTGEAEQYF.